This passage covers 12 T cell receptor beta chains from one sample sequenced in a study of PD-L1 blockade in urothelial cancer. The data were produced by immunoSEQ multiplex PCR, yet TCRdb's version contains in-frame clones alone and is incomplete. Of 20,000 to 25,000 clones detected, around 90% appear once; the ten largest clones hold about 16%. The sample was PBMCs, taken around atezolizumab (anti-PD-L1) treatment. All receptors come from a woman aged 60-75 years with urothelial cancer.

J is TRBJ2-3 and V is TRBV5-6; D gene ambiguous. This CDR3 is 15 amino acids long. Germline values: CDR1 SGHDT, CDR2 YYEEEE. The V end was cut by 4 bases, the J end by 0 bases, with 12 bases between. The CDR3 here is CASSRRSSSTDTQYF. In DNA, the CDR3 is TGTGCCAGCAGCAGGCGGAGTTCTAGCACAGATACGCAGTATTTT.

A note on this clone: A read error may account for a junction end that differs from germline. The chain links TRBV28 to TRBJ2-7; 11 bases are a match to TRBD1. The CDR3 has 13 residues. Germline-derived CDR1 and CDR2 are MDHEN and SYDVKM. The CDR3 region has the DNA TGCGACGACCGGACAGGGGGCTACTACGAGCAGTACTTC. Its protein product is CDDRTGGYYEQYF.

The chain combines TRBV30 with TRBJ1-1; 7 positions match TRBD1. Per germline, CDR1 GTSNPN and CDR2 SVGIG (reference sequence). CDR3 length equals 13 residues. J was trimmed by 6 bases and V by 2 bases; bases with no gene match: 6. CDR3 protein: CAWSLQGVAEAFF. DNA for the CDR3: TGTGCCTGGAGTTTGCAGGGGGTGGCTGAAGCTTTCTTT.

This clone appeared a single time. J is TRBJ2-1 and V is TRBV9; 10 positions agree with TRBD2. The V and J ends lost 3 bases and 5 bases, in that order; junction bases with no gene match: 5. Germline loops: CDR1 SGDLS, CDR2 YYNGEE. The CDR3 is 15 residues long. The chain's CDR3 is CASSALAGAHNEQFF. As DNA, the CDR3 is TGTGCCAGCAGCGCCCTAGCGGGGGCTCACAATGAGCAGTTCTTC.

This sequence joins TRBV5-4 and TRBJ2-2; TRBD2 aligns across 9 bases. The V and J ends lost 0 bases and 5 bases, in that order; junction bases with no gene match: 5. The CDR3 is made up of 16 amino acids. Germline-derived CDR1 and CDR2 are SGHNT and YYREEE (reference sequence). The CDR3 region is CASSLDSGSSTGELFF. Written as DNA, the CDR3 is TGTGCCAGCAGCTTGGATAGCGGGAGTTCTACCGGGGAGCTGTTTTTT.

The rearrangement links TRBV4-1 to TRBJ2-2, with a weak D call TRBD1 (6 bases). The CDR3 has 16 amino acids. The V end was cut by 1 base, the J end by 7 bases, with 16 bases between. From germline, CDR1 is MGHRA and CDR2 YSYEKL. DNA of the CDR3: TGCGCCAGCAGCCAAGGACGGGCTAGGGGGTTCGGGGAGCTGTTTTTT. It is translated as CASSQGRARGFGELFF.

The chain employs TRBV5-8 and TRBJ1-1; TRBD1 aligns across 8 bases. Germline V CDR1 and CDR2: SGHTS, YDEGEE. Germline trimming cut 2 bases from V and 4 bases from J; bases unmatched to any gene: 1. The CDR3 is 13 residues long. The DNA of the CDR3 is TGTGCCAGCAGCTTCGACAGGGGCACTGAAGCTTTCTTT. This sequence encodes CASSFDRGTEAFF.

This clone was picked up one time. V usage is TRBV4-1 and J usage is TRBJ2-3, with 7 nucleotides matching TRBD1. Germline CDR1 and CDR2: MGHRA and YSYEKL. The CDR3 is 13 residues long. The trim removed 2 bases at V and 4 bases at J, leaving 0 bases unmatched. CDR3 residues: CASSQQGADTQYF. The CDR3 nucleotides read TGCGCCAGCAGCCAACAGGGGGCAGATACGCAGTATTTT.

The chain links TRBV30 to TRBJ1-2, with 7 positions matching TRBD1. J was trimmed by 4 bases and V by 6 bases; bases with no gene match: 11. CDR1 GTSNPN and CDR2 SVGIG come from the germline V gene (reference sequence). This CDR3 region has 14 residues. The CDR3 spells CACTRQGVSYGYTF. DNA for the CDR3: TGTGCCTGCACGCGCCAGGGGGTTTCCTATGGCTACACCTTC.

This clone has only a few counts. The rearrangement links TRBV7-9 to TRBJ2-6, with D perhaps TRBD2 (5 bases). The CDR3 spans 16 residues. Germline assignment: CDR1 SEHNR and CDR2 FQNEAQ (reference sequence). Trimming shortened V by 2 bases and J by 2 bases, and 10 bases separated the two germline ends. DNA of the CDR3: TGTGCCAGCAGCTTATGGGGAGAGACTGGGGCCAACGTCCTGACTTTC. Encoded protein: CASSLWGETGANVLTF.

In DNA, the CDR3 is TGCGCCAGCAAGACAGGGGTGGCCGGGGAGCTGTTTTTT. It codes for CASKTGVAGELFF. V and J are TRBV5-1 and TRBJ2-2; 8 nucleotides line up with TRBD1. V lost 6 bases, J lost 6 bases, and 4 bases stayed unmatched. Germline-derived CDR1 and CDR2 are SGHRS and YFSETQ. The CDR3 covers 13 residues.

The chain's CDR3 is CASSPSGRQLNYEQYF. CDR3 DNA: TGTGCCAGCAGCCCTAGCGGGAGGCAACTCAACTACGAGCAGTACTTC. This chain links TRBV7-8 with TRBJ2-7; TRBD2 aligns across 11 bases. The CDR3 runs 16 residues. Looked up from germline, CDR1 is SGHVS and CDR2 is FQNEAQ. Trimming cost V 5 bases and J 3 bases; bases outside gene matches: 9.